This is a list of T cell receptor beta chains from one sample in a study of T cells in Graves' hyperthyroidism and ophthalmopathy. TCRdb ran MiXCR on the multiplex PCR reads and lists one entry per CDR3 protein. Of about 690,000 distinct CDR3 sequences listed, 15% to 20% are singletons. The sequenced sample consisted of blood. The receptors were sampled from a man aged 50 to 59 with Graves' hyperthyroidism. CDR3s include the opening cysteine and the closing phenylalanine or tryptophan. D genes are given only for firm matches. The size field is filled for only some rows; it gives once, few, many or a size class.

CDR3 DNA: TGTGCCATCAAGGGCAGGGAAGAGACCCAGTACTTC
CDR3 protein: CAIKGREETQYF
clone size: few
V gene: TRBV10-3
J gene: TRBJ2-5
D gene: -

CDR3 DNA: TGTGCCAGCAGTCTAGGTGACAGGGTTACAGATACGCAGTATTTT
CDR3 protein: CASSLGDRVTDTQYF
clone size: -
V gene: TRBV12-3/TRBV12-4
J gene: TRBJ2-3
D gene: TRBD1

CDR3 DNA: TGTGCCACCGTTACGTCTCTAGCGGGATTCTGGGAGCAGTACTTC
CDR3 protein: CATVTSLAGFWEQYF
clone size: -
V gene: TRBV2
J gene: TRBJ2-7
D gene: TRBD2

CDR3 DNA: TGCGCCAGCAGCTTTGAGGGAGGCCGATCCGAGCAGTACTTC
CDR3 protein: CASSFEGGRSEQYF
clone size: many
V gene: TRBV5-1
J gene: TRBJ2-7
D gene: -

CDR3 DNA: TGTGCCAGCAGGTCGACACCAACCTCTGGGGCCAACGTCCTGACTTTC
CDR3 protein: CASRSTPTSGANVLTF
clone size: many
V gene: TRBV2
J gene: TRBJ2-6
D gene: -

CDR3 DNA: TGTGCCAGCAGCACTCACCCCCAGGACACAGATACGCAGTATTTT
CDR3 protein: CASSTHPQDTDTQYF
clone size: few
V gene: TRBV11-2
J gene: TRBJ2-3
D gene: -

CDR3 DNA: TGTGCCACATCGGGACAGGGGAACGGAGAGACCCAGTACTTC
CDR3 protein: CATSGQGNGETQYF
clone size: many
V gene: TRBV2
J gene: TRBJ2-5
D gene: TRBD1

CDR3 DNA: TGTGCCTGGAGGTCTGAAGGGGAAACTGAAGCTTTCTTT
CDR3 protein: CAWRSEGETEAFF
clone size: many
V gene: TRBV30
J gene: TRBJ1-1
D gene: -

CDR3 DNA: TGTGCCAGCAGAGTCGGTCTAGCTCCAACCTACAATGAGCAGTTCTTC
CDR3 protein: CASRVGLAPTYNEQFF
clone size: few
V gene: TRBV27
J gene: TRBJ2-1
D gene: -

CDR3 DNA: TGTGCCAGCAGTTTCCTACAGGGGGCTGACGAGCAGTACTTC
CDR3 protein: CASSFLQGADEQYF
clone size: -
V gene: TRBV12-3/TRBV12-4
J gene: TRBJ2-7
D gene: TRBD1

CDR3 DNA: TGTGCCAGTAACCCCGGGCAGGGCCCTCGCGAGCAGTACTTC
CDR3 protein: CASNPGQGPREQYF
clone size: few
V gene: TRBV19
J gene: TRBJ2-7
D gene: -